A single sample gave rise to the 11 T cell receptor beta chains below, sequenced in a study of metastatic and nonmetastatic thyroid tumors. Thyroid surgery was performed in patients who had received no treatment beforehand. MiXCR reprocessed the PCR reads for TCRdb. The repertoire holds around 34,000 clones, approximately 32% seen once, with about 7.2% in the top ten. Sample: blood. The receptor source for this set is a female donor with papillary thyroid cancer or a benign thyroid nodule (not recorded which). Some clones in this sample may be carry-over from other donors' samples.

This clone occurred many times. This chain uses TRBV3-1 with TRBJ2-1; D may be TRBD1 or TRBD2 (6 bases each). The germline V gene encodes CDR1 LGHDT and CDR2 YNNKEL (reference sequence). This CDR3 is 14 amino acids long. Trimming cost V 1 base and J 9 bases, with 13 bases left between them. CDR3 region: CASSQVGGRGEQFF. The CDR3 DNA sequence: TGTGCCAGCAGCCAAGTAGGGGGGCGGGGTGAGCAGTTCTTC.

This clone was found a few times. The rearrangement links TRBV14 to TRBJ1-6; TRBD1 is a possible D gene (6 bases). The germline V gene encodes CDR1 SGHDN and CDR2 FVKESK. Trimming removed 4 bases at V and 8 bases at J, with 42 bases between. CDR3 length: 24 residues. The CDR3 nucleotides read TGTGCCAGCAGCCCGCCGGTCTTCGAGGTGGGACCGGGGGGCCGCGATGTATGGGATTCACCCCTCCACTTT. Translation gives CASSPPVFEVGPGGRDVWDSPLHF.

A word on this clone: A read error may account for a junction end that differs from germline. The rearrangement links TRBV20-1 to TRBJ1-5; the D is unclear. This CDR3 has 13 residues. Germline V gene sequence: CDR1 DFQATT, CDR2 SNEGSKA (reference sequence). CDR3 loop: CSAITVEDHPQHF. The CDR3, as DNA: TGCAGTGCTATAACAGTTGAGGATCATCCCCAGCATTTT.

The table lists this clone with many counts. The J gene is TRBJ1-1, the V gene TRBV7-9; weak D call: TRBD1 (5 bases). The germline V gene encodes CDR1 SEHNR and CDR2 FQNEAQ (reference sequence). CDR3 size: 14 residues. With 5 bases removed from V and 2 bases from J, the gap between germline ends came to 12 bases. The chain's CDR3 is CASSPGTTNTEAFF. DNA of the CDR3: TGTGCCAGCAGCCCCGGGACCACAAACACTGAAGCTTTCTTT.

This clone was detected only once. The gene calls are TRBV7-2 and TRBJ2-2, with D maybe TRBD2 (5 bases). Germline V gene sequence: CDR1 SGHTA, CDR2 FQGNSA. The CDR3 is made up of 15 amino acids. V dropped 3 bases and J dropped 4 bases, with 12 bases sitting between them. CDR3 bases: TGTGCCAGCAGCTTGTCTAGCTGGTGCACCGGGGAGCTGTTTTTT. It specifies CASSLSSWCTGELFF.

By share of the sample, this clone is medium-sized. V is TRBV6-1 and J is TRBJ2-5; D possibly corresponds to TRBD1 (6 bases). Germline assignment: CDR1 MNHNS and CDR2 SASEGT. Deletions cut 5 bases from V and 5 bases from J, with 15 bases between. The length of the CDR3 is 14 residues. In DNA, the CDR3 is TGTGCCAGCAGTCTCACAGGGTATGGGGAGACCCAGTACTTC. As protein: CASSLTGYGETQYF.

The sample holds one count of this clone. V and J are TRBV3-1 and TRBJ1-1; 10 nucleotides agree with TRBD1. V lost 2 bases and J lost 6; bases outside the gene matches: 6. CDR3 size: 15 residues. Germline CDR1 LGHDT, CDR2 YNNKEL (reference sequence). CDR3 bases: TGTGCCAGCAGCCAACACGGGACAGGGGACCCTGAAGCTTTCTTT. It is translated as CASSQHGTGDPEAFF.

V gene TRBV11-3 combines with J gene TRBJ2-1; D remains ambiguous. The CDR3 has 11 residues. V was shortened by 8 bases and J by 10 bases, with 12 bases between the two germline ends. In germline, CDR1 is SGHNT, CDR2 YENEEA. The CDR3 DNA sequence: TGTGCCAGCGGCCTACACCTCGAGCAGTTCTTC. As protein: CASGLHLEQFF. Together with reference TRBV11-3 and TRBJ2-1, the CDR3 gives the full variable domain: EAGVVQSPRYKIIEKKQPVAFWCNPISGHNTLYWYLQNLGQGPELLIRYENEEAVDDSQLPKDRFSAERLKGVDSTLKIQPAELGDSAVYLCASGLHLEQFFGPGTRLTVL.

This clone has at least ten counts. This sequence joins TRBV10-2 and TRBJ2-7; D gene unclear. V lost 8 bases, J lost 1 base, and 12 bases lay in between. The germline V gene has CDR1 WSHSY and CDR2 SAAADI. The CDR3 has 13 amino acids. In nucleotides, the CDR3 is TGCGCCAGCTCCCCCGGGTCTTCCTACGAGCAGTACTTC. Translation: CASSPGSSYEQYF.

A word on this clone: A much larger clone lies one base from this, so it may be a read error. This sequence joins TRBV5-4 and TRBJ2-7; a possible D gene is TRBD1 (5 bases). Per germline, CDR1 SGHNT and CDR2 YYREEE (reference sequence). This CDR3 has 13 amino acids. CDR3 coding DNA: TGCGCCAGCAGCTTGGAGACAGTGGACGAGCAGTACTTC. Protein sequence: CASSLETVDEQYF.

This clone was seen repeatedly, ten times or more. J is TRBJ2-5 and V is TRBV9; TRBD1 matches at 7 bases. The ends lost 0 bases at V and 2 bases at J; junction bases unmatched: 4. This CDR3 comprises 15 residues. Germline CDR1 is SGDLS and CDR2 is YYNGEE. This CDR3 is CASSVAPGQQETQYF. CDR3 coding DNA: TGTGCCAGCAGCGTAGCTCCGGGACAGCAAGAGACCCAGTACTTC. The variable domain in full, with the rest retrieved from reference TRBV9 and TRBJ2-5, is DSGVTQTPKHLITATGQRVTLRCSPRSGDLSVYWYQQSLDQGLQFLIQYYNGEERAKGNILERFSAQQFPDLHSELNLSSLELGDSALYFCASSVAPGQQETQYFGPGTRLLVL.